These 4 T cell receptor beta chains were sequenced from one sample in a study of blood T cell repertoires in COVID-19 (TCRdb year 2020). Library creation used the immunoSEQ multiplex PCR assay. Drawn from immuneACCESS, this table holds only the in-frame rearrangements with V and J called that TCRdb kept. Clones are partly lost; checked studies trace under half to an unresolved V gene and leave the rest unexplained. The sample table holds approximately 190,000 clones, of which roughly 80% were seen once. The ten largest clones add up to about 18% of the sample. The sample was peripheral blood. The receptors were gathered from a man aged 55 to 70 with active or convalescent COVID-19.

The rearrangement joins TRBV5-5 to TRBJ1-6, with TRBD1 matching 11 bases. CDR3 size: 17 residues. V lost 0 bases and J lost 5; bases outside the gene matches: 4. Germline V gene sequence: CDR1 SGHKS, CDR2 YYEKEE (reference sequence). CDR3 bases: TGTGCCAGCAGCTTGGAGGGACAGGGGGGTCATAATTCACCCCTCCACTTT. It codes for CASSLEGQGGHNSPLHF.

This chain uses TRBV2 with TRBJ2-3, with D tentatively TRBD2 (5 bases). V was pared by 3 bases and J by 3 bases, with 13 bases between. Germline V CDR1 and CDR2: SNHLY, FYNNEI. The CDR3 has 15 amino acids. The CDR3 DNA reads as TGTGCCAGCAGTGATCTAGGACGCGGGACAGATACGCAGTATTTT. This sequence encodes CASSDLGRGTDTQYF. Supplemented by reference TRBV2 and TRBJ2-3, the full variable domain reads EPEVTQTPSHQVTQMGQEVILRCVPISNHLYFYWYRQILGQKVEFLVSFYNNEISEKSEIFDDQFSVERPDGSNFTLKIRSTKLEDSAMYFCASSDLGRGTDTQYFGPGTRLTVL.

The rearrangement uses TRBV5-1 and TRBJ2-3; TRBD2 aligns across 11 bases. CDR1 is SGHRS and CDR2 is YFSETQ in the germline V gene. Unmatched junction bases numbered 4, after V lost 4 bases and J lost 0 bases. This CDR3 has 16 residues. CDR3 in DNA: TGCGCCAGCAGCCTAAGGACTAGCGGGAGCACAGATACGCAGTATTTT. Translating gives CASSLRTSGSTDTQYF.

The chain uses TRBV7-6 and TRBJ2-1; weak D call: TRBD2 (5 bases). The V end lost 1 base, the J end lost 3 bases, and 10 bases lay between the germline ends. Germline CDR1 and CDR2: SGHVS and FNYEAQ. The CDR3 spans 15 residues. The CDR3 DNA is TGTGCCAGCAGCTTAGTTACGGGATTCTACAATGAGCAGTTCTTC. Translated: CASSLVTGFYNEQFF.